The next 2 T cell receptor beta chains were all read from a single sample in a study of cytomegalovirus exposure and HLA in healthy donors. Use of 60 Vbeta and 13 Jbeta primers characterized the PCR. Produced via immunoSEQ multiplex PCR; TCRdb's table is partial and in-frame only. The profile shows roughly 27,000 clones, less than 70% of them singletons. The sequenced sample consisted of PBMCs. The receptors shown here come from a male donor in good health and CMV-seropositive.

The chain combines TRBV28 with TRBJ2-7; 12 nucleotides agree with TRBD2. Unmatched junction bases numbered 4, after V lost 5 bases and J lost 2 bases. The CDR3 loop spans 15 amino acids. Germline values: CDR1 MDHEN, CDR2 SYDVKM. The CDR3 spells CASSRRTSGTYEQYF. CDR3 DNA sequence: TGTGCCAGCAGTAGACGGACTAGCGGGACCTACGAGCAGTACTTC.

DNA of the CDR3: TGTGCCAGCAGCGCGAGGGGGCGGGGTGTTCTGGGAAATGAGCAGTTCTTC. Translation gives CASSARGRGVLGNEQFF. The chain combines TRBV5-8 with TRBJ2-1; possible D gene TRBD1, 7 bases. Trimming removed 4 bases at V and 7 bases at J, with 24 bases between. The CDR3 runs 17 residues. CDR1 is SGHTS and CDR2 is YDEGEE in the germline V gene.